This T cell receptor beta chain emerged from a study of post-analysis software for immune sequencing data. Findings and limits, study-wide: When patients were compared with controls, about 5 TRBV segments were more frequent, TRBV5-6, TRBV5-1 and TRBV20-1 among them.

For this clonotype: Its specificity is not known.

Germline V gene data show CDR1 as MNHEY and CDR2 as SVGEGT. This CDR3 comprises 13 residues. Trimming took off 0 bases at V and 8 bases at J, with 10 bases between the two ends. Unique-molecular-identifier-tagged TCR beta cDNA libraries were used. With about 0.85 to 10 million T cells as the source, roughly 500,000 cDNA molecules resulted. TCRdb re-analysed the PCR reads in MiXCR, keeping a single row per CDR3 protein. The data show roughly 800,000 distinct CDR3 sequences, roughly 27% seen once. The V call is TRBV6-2 or TRBV6-3, the J call TRBJ1-2; D ambiguous. The sequence came from a girl aged 10 to 17 with multiple sclerosis. Sequenced sample: blood. DNA of the CDR3: TGTGCCAGCAGTTACTCGCCAGCCTGGGGCTACACCTTC. As protein: CASSYSPAWGYTF.